This T cell receptor (beta chain) was observed in a study of CD8 T cells in Susac syndrome. The overall study: Patients with Susac syndrome were therapy-naive, taking corticosteroids, with some also receiving intravenous immunoglobulin, or taking intravenous immunoglobulin alone at the time their blood was drawn.

An amount of RNA that ranged from roughly 0.45 to 1 ug was reverse transcribed with random hexamers. TCRdb re-called the immunoSEQ multiplex PCR reads with MiXCR, one entry per CDR3 protein. The table includes more than 65,000 distinct CDR3 sequences, about 95% detected once. Material for sequencing was CD8+ T cells from PBMCs. The sequence derives from a human donor with Susac syndrome.

CDR3 sequence (DNA): TGTGCCAGCAGTTTTTTAAGTCAGCAGTTCTTC. Translation: CASSFLSQQFF. The V and J genes are TRBV12-3 or TRBV12-4 and TRBJ2-1; D is unresolved. The CDR3 sequence is 11 residues long. V lost 3 bases and J 11 bases, leaving 8 bases between the germline ends.